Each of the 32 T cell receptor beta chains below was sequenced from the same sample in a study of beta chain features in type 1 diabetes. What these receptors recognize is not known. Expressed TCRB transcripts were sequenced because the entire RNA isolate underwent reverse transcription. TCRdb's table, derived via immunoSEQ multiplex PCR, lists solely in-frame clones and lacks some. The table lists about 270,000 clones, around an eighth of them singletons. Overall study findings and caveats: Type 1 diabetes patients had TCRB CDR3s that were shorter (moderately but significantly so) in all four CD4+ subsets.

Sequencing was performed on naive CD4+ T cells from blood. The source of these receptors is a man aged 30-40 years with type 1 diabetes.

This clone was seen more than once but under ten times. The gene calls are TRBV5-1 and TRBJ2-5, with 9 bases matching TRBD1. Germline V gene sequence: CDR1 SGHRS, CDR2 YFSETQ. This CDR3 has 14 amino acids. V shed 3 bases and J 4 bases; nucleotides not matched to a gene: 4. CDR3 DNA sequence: TGCGCCAGCAGCTGGGACAGGGTGAGAGAGACCCAGTACTTC. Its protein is CASSWDRVRETQYF.

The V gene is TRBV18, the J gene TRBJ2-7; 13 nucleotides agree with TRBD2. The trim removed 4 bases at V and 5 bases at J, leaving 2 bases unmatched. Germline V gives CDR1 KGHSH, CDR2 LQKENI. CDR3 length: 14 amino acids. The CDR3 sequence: CASSLGTSGNEQYF. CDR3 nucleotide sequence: TGTGCCAGCTCACTGGGGACTAGCGGGAACGAGCAGTACTTC. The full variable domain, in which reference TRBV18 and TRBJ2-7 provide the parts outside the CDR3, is NAGVMQNPRHLVRRRGQEARLRCSPMKGHSHVYWYRQLPEEGLKFMVYLQKENIIDESGMPKERFSAEFPKEGPSILRIQQVVRGDSAAYFCASSLGTSGNEQYFGPGTRLTVT.

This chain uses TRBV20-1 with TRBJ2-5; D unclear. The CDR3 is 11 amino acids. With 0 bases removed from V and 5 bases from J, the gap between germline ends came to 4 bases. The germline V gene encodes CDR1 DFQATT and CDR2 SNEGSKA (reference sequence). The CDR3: CSARDQETQYF. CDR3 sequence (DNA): TGCAGTGCTAGAGATCAGGAGACCCAGTACTTC.

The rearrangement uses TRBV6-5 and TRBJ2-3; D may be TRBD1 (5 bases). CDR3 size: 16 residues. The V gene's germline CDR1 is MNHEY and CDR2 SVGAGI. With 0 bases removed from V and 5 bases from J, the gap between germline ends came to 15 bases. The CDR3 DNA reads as TGTGCCAGCAGTTACTCAATTTCTGGACAAGGAGATACGCAGTATTTT. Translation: CASSYSISGQGDTQYF.

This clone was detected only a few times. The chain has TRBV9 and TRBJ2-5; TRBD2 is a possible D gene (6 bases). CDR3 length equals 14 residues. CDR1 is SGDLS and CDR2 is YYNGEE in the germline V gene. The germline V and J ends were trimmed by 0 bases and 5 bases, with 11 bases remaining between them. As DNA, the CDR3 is TGTGCCAGCAGCGTAGCACTAGCTGTCGAGACCCAGTACTTC. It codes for CASSVALAVETQYF. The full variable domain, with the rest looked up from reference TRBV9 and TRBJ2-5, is DSGVTQTPKHLITATGQRVTLRCSPRSGDLSVYWYQQSLDQGLQFLIQYYNGEERAKGNILERFSAQQFPDLHSELNLSSLELGDSALYFCASSVALAVETQYFGPGTRLLVL.

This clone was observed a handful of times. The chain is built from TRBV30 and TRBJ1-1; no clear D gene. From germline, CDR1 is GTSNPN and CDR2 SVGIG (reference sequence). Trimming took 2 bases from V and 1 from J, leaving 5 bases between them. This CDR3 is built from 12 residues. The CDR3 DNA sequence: TGTGCCTGGAGTCCCTGGAACACTGAAGCTTTCTTT. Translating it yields CAWSPWNTEAFF.

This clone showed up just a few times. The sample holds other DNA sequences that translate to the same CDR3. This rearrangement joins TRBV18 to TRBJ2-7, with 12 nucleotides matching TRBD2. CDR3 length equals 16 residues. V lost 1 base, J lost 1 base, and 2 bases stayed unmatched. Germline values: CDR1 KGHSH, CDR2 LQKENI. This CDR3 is CASSPLGTSGSYEQYF. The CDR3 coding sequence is TGTGCCAGCTCACCACTGGGGACTAGCGGGTCCTACGAGCAGTACTTC.

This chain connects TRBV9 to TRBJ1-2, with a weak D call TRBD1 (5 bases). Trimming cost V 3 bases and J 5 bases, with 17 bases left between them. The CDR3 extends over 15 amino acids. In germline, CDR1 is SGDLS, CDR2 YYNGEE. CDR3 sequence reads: CASSAVPGLTYGYTF. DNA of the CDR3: TGTGCCAGCAGCGCGGTACCGGGACTTACATATGGCTACACCTTC.

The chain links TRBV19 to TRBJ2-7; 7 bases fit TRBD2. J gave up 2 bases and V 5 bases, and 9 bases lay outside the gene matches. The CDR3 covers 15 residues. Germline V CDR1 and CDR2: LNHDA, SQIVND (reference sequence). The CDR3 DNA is TGTGCCAGTAGTGGGGGAAGCGGGGCAACCTACGAGCAGTACTTC. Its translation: CASSGGSGATYEQYF.

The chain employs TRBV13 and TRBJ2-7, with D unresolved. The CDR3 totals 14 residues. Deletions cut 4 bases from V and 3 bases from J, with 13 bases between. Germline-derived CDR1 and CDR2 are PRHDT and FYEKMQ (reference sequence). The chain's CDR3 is CASSSLRGHYEQYF. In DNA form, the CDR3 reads TGTGCCAGCAGCTCCCTCCGAGGTCACTACGAGCAGTACTTC.

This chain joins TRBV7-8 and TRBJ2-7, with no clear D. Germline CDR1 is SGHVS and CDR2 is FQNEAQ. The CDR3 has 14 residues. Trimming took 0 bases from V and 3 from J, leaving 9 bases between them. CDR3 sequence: CASSLALTVYEQYF. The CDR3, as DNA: TGTGCCAGCAGCTTAGCGCTAACAGTCTACGAGCAGTACTTC.

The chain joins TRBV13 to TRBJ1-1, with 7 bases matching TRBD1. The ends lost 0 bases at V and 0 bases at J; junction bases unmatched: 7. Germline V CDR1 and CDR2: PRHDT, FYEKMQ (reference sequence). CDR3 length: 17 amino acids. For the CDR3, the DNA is TGTGCCAGCAGCTTAGGGGGGGACAGTTCTTTGAACACTGAAGCTTTCTTT. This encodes CASSLGGDSSLNTEAFF. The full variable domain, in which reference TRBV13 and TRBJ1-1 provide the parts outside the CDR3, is AAGVIQSPRHLIKEKRETATLKCYPIPRHDTVYWYQQGPGQDPQFLISFYEKMQSDKGSIPDRFSAQQFSDYHSELNMSSLELGDSALYFCASSLGGDSSLNTEAFFGQGTRLTVV.

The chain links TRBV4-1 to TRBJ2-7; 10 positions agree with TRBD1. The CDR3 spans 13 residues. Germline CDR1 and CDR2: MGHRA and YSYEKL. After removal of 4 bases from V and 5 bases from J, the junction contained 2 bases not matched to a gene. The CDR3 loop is CASSRGTGDEQYF. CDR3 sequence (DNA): TGCGCCAGCAGCCGGGGGACAGGGGACGAGCAGTACTTC.

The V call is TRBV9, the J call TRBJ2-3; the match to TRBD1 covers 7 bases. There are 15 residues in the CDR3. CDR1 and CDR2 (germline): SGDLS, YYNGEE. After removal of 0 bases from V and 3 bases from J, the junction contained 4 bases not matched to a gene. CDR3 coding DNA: TGTGCCAGCAGCGTAGCAACAGGGGAGACAGATACGCAGTATTTT. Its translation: CASSVATGETDTQYF.

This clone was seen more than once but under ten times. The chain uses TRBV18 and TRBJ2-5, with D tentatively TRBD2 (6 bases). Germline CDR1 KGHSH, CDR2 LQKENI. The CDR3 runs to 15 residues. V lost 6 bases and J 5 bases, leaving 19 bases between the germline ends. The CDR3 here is CASSQRAGDGETQYF. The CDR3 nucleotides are TGTGCCAGCTCCCAGCGGGCAGGAGATGGGGAGACCCAGTACTTC.

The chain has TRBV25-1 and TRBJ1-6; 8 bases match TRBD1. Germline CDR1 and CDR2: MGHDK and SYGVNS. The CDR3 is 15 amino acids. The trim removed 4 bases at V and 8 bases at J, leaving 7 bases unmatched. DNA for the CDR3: TGTGCCAGCAGTGCGGACAGGGCGTCTTATTCACCCCTCCACTTT. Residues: CASSADRASYSPLHF.

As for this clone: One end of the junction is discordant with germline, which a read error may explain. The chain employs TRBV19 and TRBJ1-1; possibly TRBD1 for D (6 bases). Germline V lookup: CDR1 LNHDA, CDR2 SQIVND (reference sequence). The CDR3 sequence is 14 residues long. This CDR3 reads CARPTGRANAEAFF. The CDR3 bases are TGTGCCAGACCTACAGGGAGGGCGAACGCTGAAGCTTTCTTT.

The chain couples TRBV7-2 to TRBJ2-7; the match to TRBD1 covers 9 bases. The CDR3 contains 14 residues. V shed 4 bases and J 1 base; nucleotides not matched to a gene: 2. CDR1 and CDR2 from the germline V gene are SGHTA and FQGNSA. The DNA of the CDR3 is TGTGCCAGCAGCTACGGGACAGGGTCCTACGAGCAGTACTTC. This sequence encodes CASSYGTGSYEQYF. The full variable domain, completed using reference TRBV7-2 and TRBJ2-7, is GAGVSQSPSNKVTEKGKDVELRCDPISGHTALYWYRQSLGQGLEFLIYFQGNSAPDKSGLPSDRFSAERTGGSVSTLTIQRTQQEDSAVYLCASSYGTGSYEQYFGPGTRLTVT.

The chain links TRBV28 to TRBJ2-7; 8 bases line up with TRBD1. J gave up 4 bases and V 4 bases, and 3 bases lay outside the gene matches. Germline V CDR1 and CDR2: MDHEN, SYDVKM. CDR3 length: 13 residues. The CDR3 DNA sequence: TGTGCCAGCAGTTCGGGACAGGAGTACGAGCAGTACTTC. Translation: CASSSGQEYEQYF.

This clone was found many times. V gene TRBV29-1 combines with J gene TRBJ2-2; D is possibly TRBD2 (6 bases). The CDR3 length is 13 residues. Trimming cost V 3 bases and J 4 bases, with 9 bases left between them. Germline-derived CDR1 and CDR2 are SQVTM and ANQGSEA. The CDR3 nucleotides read TGCAGCGTTGACGGGGGAACCACCGGGGAGCTGTTTTTT. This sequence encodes CSVDGGTTGELFF.

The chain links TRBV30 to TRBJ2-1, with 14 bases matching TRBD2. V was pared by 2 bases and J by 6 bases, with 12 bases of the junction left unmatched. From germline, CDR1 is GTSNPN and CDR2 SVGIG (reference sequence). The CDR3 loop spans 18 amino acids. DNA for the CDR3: TGTGCCTGGAGTACGCCCTGGACTAGCGGGAGGCCTTCCAATGAGCAGTTCTTC. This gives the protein CAWSTPWTSGRPSNEQFF.

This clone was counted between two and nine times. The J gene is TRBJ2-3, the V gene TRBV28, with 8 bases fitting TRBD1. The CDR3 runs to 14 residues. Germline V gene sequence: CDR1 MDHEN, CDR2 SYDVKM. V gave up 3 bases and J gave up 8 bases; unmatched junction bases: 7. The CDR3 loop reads CASSLQGARVTQYF. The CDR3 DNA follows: TGTGCCAGCAGTTTGCAGGGGGCGAGGGTTACGCAGTATTTT.

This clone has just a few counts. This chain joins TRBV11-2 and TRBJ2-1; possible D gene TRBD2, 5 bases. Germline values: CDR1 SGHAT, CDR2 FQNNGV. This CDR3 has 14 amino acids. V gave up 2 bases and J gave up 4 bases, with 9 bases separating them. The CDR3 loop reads CASSLLAEYNEQFF. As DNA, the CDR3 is TGTGCCAGCAGCTTACTAGCAGAGTACAATGAGCAGTTCTTC.

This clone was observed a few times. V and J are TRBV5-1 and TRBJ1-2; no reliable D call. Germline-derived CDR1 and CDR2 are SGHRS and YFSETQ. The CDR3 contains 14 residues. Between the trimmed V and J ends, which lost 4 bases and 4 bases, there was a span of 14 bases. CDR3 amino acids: CASSPEHRAYGYTF. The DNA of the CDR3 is TGCGCCAGCAGCCCTGAACACAGAGCCTATGGCTACACCTTC.

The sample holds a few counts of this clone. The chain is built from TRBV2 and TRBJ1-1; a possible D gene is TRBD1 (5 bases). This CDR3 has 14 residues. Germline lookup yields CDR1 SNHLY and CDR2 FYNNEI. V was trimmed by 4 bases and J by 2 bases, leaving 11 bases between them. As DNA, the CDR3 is TGTGCCAGCAGTGCGTTACAGGCTAACACTGAAGCTTTCTTT. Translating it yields CASSALQANTEAFF.

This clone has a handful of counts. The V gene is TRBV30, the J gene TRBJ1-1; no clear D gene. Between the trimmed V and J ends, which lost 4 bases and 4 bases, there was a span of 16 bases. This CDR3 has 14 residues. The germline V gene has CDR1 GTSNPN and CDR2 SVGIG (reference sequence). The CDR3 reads CAWNGVRSLTEAFF. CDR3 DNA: TGTGCCTGGAACGGGGTGCGGTCGCTCACTGAAGCTTTCTTT.

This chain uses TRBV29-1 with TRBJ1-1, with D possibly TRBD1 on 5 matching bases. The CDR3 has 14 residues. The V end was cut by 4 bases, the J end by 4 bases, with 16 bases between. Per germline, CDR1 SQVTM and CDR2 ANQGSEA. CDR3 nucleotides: TGCAGCGTTGGTCAAGGTGGAGGGGTCACTGAAGCTTTCTTT. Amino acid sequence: CSVGQGGGVTEAFF.

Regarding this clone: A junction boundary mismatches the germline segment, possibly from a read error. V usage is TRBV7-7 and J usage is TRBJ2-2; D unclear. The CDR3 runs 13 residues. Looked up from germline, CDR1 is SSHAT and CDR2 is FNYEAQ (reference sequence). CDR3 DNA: TGTGCTAGCAGCCAAGAGAGGACCGGGGAGCTGTTTTTT. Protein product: CASSQERTGELFF.

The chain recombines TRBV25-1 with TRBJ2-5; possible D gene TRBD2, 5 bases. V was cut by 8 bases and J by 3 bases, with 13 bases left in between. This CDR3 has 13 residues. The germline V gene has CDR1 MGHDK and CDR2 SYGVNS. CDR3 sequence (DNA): TGTGCCAGCGCCGGGATCTGGAAAGAGACCCAGTACTTC. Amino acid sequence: CASAGIWKETQYF.

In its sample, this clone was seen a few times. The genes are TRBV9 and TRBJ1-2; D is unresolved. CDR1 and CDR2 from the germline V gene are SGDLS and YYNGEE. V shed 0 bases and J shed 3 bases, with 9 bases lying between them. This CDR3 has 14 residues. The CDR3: CASSVEQADYGYTF. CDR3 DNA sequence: TGTGCCAGCAGCGTAGAGCAGGCTGACTATGGCTACACCTTC. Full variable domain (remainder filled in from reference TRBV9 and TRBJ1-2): DSGVTQTPKHLITATGQRVTLRCSPRSGDLSVYWYQQSLDQGLQFLIQYYNGEERAKGNILERFSAQQFPDLHSELNLSSLELGDSALYFCASSVEQADYGYTFGSGTRLTVV.

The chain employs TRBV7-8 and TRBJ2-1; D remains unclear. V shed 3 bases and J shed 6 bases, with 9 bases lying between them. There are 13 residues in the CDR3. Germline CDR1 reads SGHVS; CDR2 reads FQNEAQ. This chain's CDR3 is CASSFFPGNEQFF. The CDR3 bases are TGTGCCAGCAGCTTCTTCCCGGGCAATGAGCAGTTCTTC.

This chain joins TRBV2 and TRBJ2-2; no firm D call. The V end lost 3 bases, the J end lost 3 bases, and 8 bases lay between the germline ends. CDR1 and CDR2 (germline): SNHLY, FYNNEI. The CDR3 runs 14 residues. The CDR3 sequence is CASSDRSYTGELFF. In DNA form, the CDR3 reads TGTGCCAGCAGTGACCGTTCGTACACCGGGGAGCTGTTTTTT.